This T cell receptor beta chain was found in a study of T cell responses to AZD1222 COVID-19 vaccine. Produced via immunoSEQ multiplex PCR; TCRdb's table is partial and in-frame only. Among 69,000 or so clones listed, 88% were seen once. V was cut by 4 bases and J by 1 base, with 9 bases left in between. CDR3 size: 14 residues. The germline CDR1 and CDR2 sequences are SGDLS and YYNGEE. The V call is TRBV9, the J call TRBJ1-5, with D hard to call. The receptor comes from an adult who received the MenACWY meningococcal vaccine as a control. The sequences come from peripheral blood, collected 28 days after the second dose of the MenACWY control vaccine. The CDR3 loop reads CASSPGLSNQPQHF. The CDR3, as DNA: TGTGCCAGCAGCCCGGGTCTAAGCAATCAGCCCCAGCATTTT.